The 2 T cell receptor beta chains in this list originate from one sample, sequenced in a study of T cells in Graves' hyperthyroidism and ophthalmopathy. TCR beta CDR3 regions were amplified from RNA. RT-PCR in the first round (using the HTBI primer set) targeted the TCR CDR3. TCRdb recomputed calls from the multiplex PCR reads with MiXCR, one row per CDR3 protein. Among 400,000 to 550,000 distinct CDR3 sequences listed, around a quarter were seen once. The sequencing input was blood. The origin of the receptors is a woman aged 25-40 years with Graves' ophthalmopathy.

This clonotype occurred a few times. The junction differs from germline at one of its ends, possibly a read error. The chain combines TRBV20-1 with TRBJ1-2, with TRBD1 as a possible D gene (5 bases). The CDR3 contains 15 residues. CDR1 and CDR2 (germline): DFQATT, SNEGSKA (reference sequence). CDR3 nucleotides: TGCAGTGCTAGAGATTATGAGATAGGGGAACATGGTTACACCTTC. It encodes CSARDYEIGEHGYTF.

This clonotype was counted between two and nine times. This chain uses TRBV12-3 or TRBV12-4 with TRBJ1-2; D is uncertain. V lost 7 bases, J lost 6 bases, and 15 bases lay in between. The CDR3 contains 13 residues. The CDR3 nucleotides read TGTGCCAGCACCATAAGGAGGGAAGATGGCTACACCTTC. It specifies CASTIRREDGYTF.